A selection of T cell receptor beta chains follows, all from one sample in a study of blood T cell repertoires in COVID-19. Generated by immunoSEQ multiplex PCR, the TCRdb table keeps only in-frame clones and is missing some. The data hold over 80,000 clones, with approximately 90% observed a single time. Sequencing input: peripheral blood. The receptors stem from a woman of 80 years or more with acute or convalescent COVID-19. Each CDR3 is given with its conserved first and last residue. D genes are given only for firm matches. For some rows the clone size is stated as once, few or many, or as a class when expanded; others skip it.

V gene,J gene,clone size,D gene,CDR3 DNA,CDR3 protein
TRBV25-1,TRBJ1-4,-,TRBD1,TGTGCCAGTCGGCAGGGGGCGCAAGAAAAACTGTTTTTT,CASRQGAQEKLFF
TRBV3-1/TRBV3-2,TRBJ1-1,-,TRBD1,TGTGCCAGCAGCCAAAACAGGGGTACTGAAGCTTTCTTT,CASSQNRGTEAFF
TRBV28,TRBJ2-3,-,-,TGTGCCAGCAGAGTCCGCCAGCGGTCCACAGATACGCAGTATTTT,CASRVRQRSTDTQYF
TRBV5-6,TRBJ1-6,-,TRBD1,TGTGCCAGCAGCTTAGGACAGGCATATAATTCACCCCTCCACTTT,CASSLGQAYNSPLHF
TRBV4-3,TRBJ1-3,-,-,TGCGCCAGCAGCCAAGTCAGCAGCGTTAACCTCGGAAACACCATATATTTT,CASSQVSSVNLGNTIYF
TRBV5-1,TRBJ2-3,-,-,TGCGCCAGCAGCTTAGACAGAGGCACAGATACGCAGTATTTT,CASSLDRGTDTQYF
TRBV6-5,TRBJ2-5,-,TRBD1,TGTGCCAGCAGGGGGACAGGGGCCGAGACCCAGTACTTC,CASRGTGAETQYF
TRBV7-9,TRBJ1-4,once,-,TGTGCCAGCAGCCCCCCTTTCCCCAGGGATAATGAAAAACTGTTTTTT,CASSPPFPRDNEKLFF
TRBV7-2,TRBJ1-2,-,-,TGTGCCAGCAGCTACGGCTGGGGGGATGGAGGCTACACCTTC,CASSYGWGDGGYTF
TRBV12-3/TRBV12-4,TRBJ1-2,-,-,TGTGCCAGCAGTCGTGGAGGGAACTATGGCTACACCTTC,CASSRGGNYGYTF
TRBV5-1,TRBJ1-5,-,TRBD1,TGCGCCAGCAGCTTGGAGGGAGGATGGGACAGAGGGCAGCCCCAGCATTTT,CASSLEGGWDRGQPQHF
TRBV19,TRBJ1-4,-,-,TGTGCCAGTAGTATAGTTGCAGGGGTGAGAAAACTGTTTTTT,CASSIVAGVRKLFF
TRBV12-3/TRBV12-4,TRBJ1-1,-,-,TGTGCCAGCAGTTTTGGCGGGAACACTGAAGCTTTCTTT,CASSFGGNTEAFF
TRBV7-3,TRBJ2-3,-,TRBD2,TGTGCCAGCAGCTTAAATCCGGGAGCGGGAGCAGATACGCAGTATTTT,CASSLNPGAGADTQYF
TRBV27,TRBJ1-2,-,TRBD1,TGTGCCAGCAGTTTATCGGGGACAGGGAGTGGCTACACCTTC,CASSLSGTGSGYTF
TRBV29-1,TRBJ2-2,-,-,TGCAGCGTTGGTCTAGGGGCGGACGGGGAGCTGTTTTTT,CSVGLGADGELFF
TRBV7-8,TRBJ2-3,-,TRBD2,TGTGCCAGCAGCTTAGTTATGGGACTAGCGGGAGGGAGCACAGATACGCAGTATTTT,CASSLVMGLAGGSTDTQYF
TRBV29-1,TRBJ2-5,-,-,TGCAGCGTAAGCAGGGGAGAAGAGACCCAGTACTTC,CSVSRGEETQYF
TRBV6-5,TRBJ2-7,-,-,TGTGCCAGCAGAACCTCCGGGAGCTACGAGCAGTACTTC,CASRTSGSYEQYF
TRBV12-3/TRBV12-4,TRBJ1-4,-,-,TGTGCCAGCAGTTTTATGCGGAATGAAAAACTGTTTTTT,CASSFMRNEKLFF
TRBV11-1,TRBJ2-5,-,-,TGTGCCAGCAGCTTAAATCCTACTAGAATGGAGACCCAGTACTTC,CASSLNPTRMETQYF
TRBV5-6,TRBJ1-2,-,-,TGTGCCAGCAGCTTTACAGGGCGAAACTATGGCTACACCTTC,CASSFTGRNYGYTF
TRBV19,TRBJ1-5,-,-,TGTGCCAGTAGCCACAGGGTGATTCAGCCCCAGCATTTT,CASSHRVIQPQHF
TRBV7-3,TRBJ2-5,-,TRBD2,TGTGCCAGCAGCCCGACCGGGACTAGCCAAGAGACCCAGTACTTC,CASSPTGTSQETQYF
TRBV7-9,TRBJ2-1,-,-,TGTGCCAGCAGCTTAGTAGGGGCTGAGCAGTTCTTC,CASSLVGAEQFF
TRBV2,TRBJ2-7,-,TRBD2,TGTGCCAGCAGTGACCGGGCTAGCGGGGGCCGGATTCCACCCTACGAGCAGTACTTC,CASSDRASGGRIPPYEQYF
TRBV24-1,TRBJ2-1,-,-,TGTGCCACCAGTGATTTTCGTCAGGGGGGACGCAATGAGCAGTTCTTC,CATSDFRQGGRNEQFF
TRBV10-3,TRBJ2-2,few,TRBD1,TGTGCCATCAGCCAGGACAGGGGAGACACCGGGGAGCTGTTTTTT,CAISQDRGDTGELFF
TRBV28,TRBJ1-1,few,-,TGTGCCAGCAGTTTTCACCGGTTAGCGTCCTCCAACACTGAAGCTTTCTTT,CASSFHRLASSNTEAFF
TRBV30,TRBJ2-1,-,-,TGTGCCTCGGCCCTAAACAGCGGTGAGCAGTTCTTC,CASALNSGEQFF
TRBV28,TRBJ1-5,-,-,TGTGCCAGCAGCGCAGGGCCTGGCAATCAGCCCCAGCATTTT,CASSAGPGNQPQHF